This T cell receptor beta chain appears in the sequencing data of a study of blood T cell repertoires in COVID-19. Study overall: PBMCs, B-cell-depleted T cells, or T cells provided the cDNA or gDNA that made up the material.

V was pared by 8 bases and J by 5 bases, with 8 bases of the junction left unmatched. The CDR3 extends over 14 amino acids. CDR1 is MNHEY and CDR2 is SVGAGI in the germline V gene. Per the study methods: Amplifying reference gene primers gave estimates of nucleated cell counts. The table came from immunoSEQ multiplex PCR; TCRdb's copy has only in-frame clones and leaves some out. That table gives V, J and clone size, and the DNA gave D and trimming. Here the sample spans 30,000 to 45,000 clones, 81% being singletons. This clone has only a few counts. The material sequenced was peripheral blood. This chain connects TRBV6-5 to TRBJ2-2, with 7 bases matching TRBD2. This TCR was recovered from a human donor in a cohort sampled during active or convalescent COVID-19. The donor label of this sample is uncertain. In nucleotides, the CDR3 is TGTGCCAGCGGCCAGGGAGGGTGGACCGGGGAGCTGTTTTTT. Its protein is CASGQGGWTGELFF.